This T cell receptor (beta chain) was documented in a study of STAT5B mutations in CD4+ large granular lymphocyte leukemia. The repertoire was sequenced with immunoSEQ multiplex PCR; TCRdb's copy has only in-frame clones and lacks some. Here the sample spans tens of thousands of clones, 74% being singletons. This clonotype was sampled from a human donor in good health. Sample: CD4+ T cells from blood buffy coats.

CDR3: CASSRIWGMGNTIYF. The CDR3 DNA reads as TGCGCCAGCAGCCGGATATGGGGGATGGGAAACACCATATATTTT. The gene calls are TRBV4-1 and TRBJ1-3, with D possibly matching TRBD1 (5 bases). CDR1 MGHRA and CDR2 YSYEKL come from the germline V gene. Trimming stripped 4 bases from V and 4 bases from J, with 14 bases between. The CDR3 spans 15 residues.